This TCR beta chain was sequenced for a study of early T cells in non-severe SARS-CoV-2 infection. Study-level information: Sequenced material consisted of bulk RNA (from unsorted whole blood), and chains were unpaired.

Per germline, CDR1 MNHNS and CDR2 SASEGT. The CDR3 is 15 amino acids. V was pared by 5 bases and J by 2 bases, with 5 bases of the junction left unmatched. This clonotype came up once. The antigen is not known. Overall study results and limits: Comparison of clonotypes with VDJdb favored anti-spike CD8 responses while missing private and CD4 specificities.

The library protocol tagged individual cDNA molecules with unique molecular identifiers. TCRdb itself ran the 5' RACE reads through MiXCR, one entry per CDR3 protein. The table records 100,000 or so distinct CDR3 sequences, roughly 14% of them present only once. The V gene is TRBV6-1, the J gene TRBJ1-5; 8 nucleotides match TRBD1. Sequences were obtained from whole blood. This sequence originates from an adult who was a healthcare worker with PCR-confirmed SARS-CoV-2 infection or an uninfected control (not recorded which). CDR3 nucleotides: TGTGCCAGCAGTCATCAGGGGGCAGGCAATCAGCCCCAGCATTTT. It codes for CASSHQGAGNQPQHF.